This passage covers 13 T cell receptor beta chains from one sample sequenced in a study of T cell repertoires in cytomegalovirus infection (dated by TCRdb to the late 2010s). Sequencing instrument: Illumina HiSeq 1500. TCRdb passed the public sequencing reads through fastp at Q25 and MiXCR, retaining productive beta sequences. Merged by CDR3 protein, the rows form single entries marked with the most common genes and DNA. The sample contains a few hundred thousand distinct CDR3 sequences, roughly a third of them found a single time. Roughly 15% of the sample comes from the top ten. Antigens for these TCRs are unknown. The meaning of the sample's treatment or condition label: in vitro stimulation with specific CMV peptide epitopes to enrich CMV-specific T cells. The sequencing used cultured PBMCs, collected from culture after CMV antigen stimulation. The receptors were gathered from a human donor in good health (CMV status not recorded). Some clones in this sample may be carry-over from other donors' samples.

The CDR3 loop reads CASSLPTGFGSPLHF. The CDR3 DNA reads TGTGCCAGCAGCCTTCCAACAGGGTTTGGGTCACCCCTCCACTTT. The chain has TRBV7-2 and TRBJ1-6; D might be TRBD1 (6 bases). V dropped 5 bases and J dropped 10 bases, with 18 bases sitting between them. The CDR3 runs 15 residues. The germline V gene encodes CDR1 SGHTA and CDR2 FQGNSA.

This clonotype was counted ten times or more. This chain uses TRBV7-2 with TRBJ2-4; D call uncertain. Germline-derived CDR1 and CDR2 are SGHTA and FQGNSA. The V end lost 4 bases, the J end lost 7 bases, and 8 bases lay between the germline ends. This CDR3 comprises 12 residues. The CDR3 DNA sequence: TGTGCCAGCAGCTGGGCGGAGAACATTCAGTACTTC. It is translated as CASSWAENIQYF.

The V and J genes are TRBV7-9 and TRBJ2-1; no firm D call. V was trimmed by 1 base and J by 7 bases, leaving 5 bases between them. Looked up from germline, CDR1 is SEHNR and CDR2 is FQNEAQ (reference sequence). This CDR3 has 12 residues. This chain's CDR3 is CASSLGENEQFF. For the CDR3, the DNA is TGTGCCAGCAGCTTAGGAGAAAATGAGCAGTTCTTC.

V is TRBV5-1 and J is TRBJ2-1, with TRBD2 identical over 11 bases. Germline CDR1 is SGHRS and CDR2 is YFSETQ. The V and J ends lost 5 bases and 5 bases, in that order; junction bases with no gene match: 9. The CDR3 totals 16 residues. CDR3 in DNA: TGCGCCAGCAGTGTTGGCAGACTAGCGGGGAACAATGAGCAGTTCTTC. Amino acid sequence: CASSVGRLAGNNEQFF.

The rearrangement uses TRBV7-9 and TRBJ2-1; D uncertain. V lost 5 bases and J 0 bases, leaving 26 bases between the germline ends. The CDR3 runs to 20 residues. Looked up from germline, CDR1 is SEHNR and CDR2 is FQNEAQ (reference sequence). CDR3 nucleotides: TGTGCCAGCAGCCCCCATAGAGTGGGCGCAGGTTTACACTCCTACAATGAGCAGTTCTTC. It translates to CASSPHRVGAGLHSYNEQFF.

The V gene is TRBV7-3, the J gene TRBJ2-7, with a weak D call TRBD2 (6 bases). V lost 5 bases to trimming and J lost 6 bases, with 14 bases between them. The germline V gene encodes CDR1 SGHTA and CDR2 FQGTGA. The CDR3 covers 13 residues. For the CDR3, the DNA is TGTGCCAGCAGCCGGGAGACTGGGGGCGAGCAGTACTTC. Translated, it gives CASSRETGGEQYF.

A few counts support this clonotype. This chain connects TRBV28 to TRBJ2-5, with 7 bases that match TRBD2. This CDR3 is 13 amino acids long. The germline V gene encodes CDR1 MDHEN and CDR2 SYDVKM. The V gene end was trimmed by 3 bases and the J gene end by 11 bases; junction bases not matched to a gene: 9. CDR3 in DNA: TGTGCCAGCAGTTTTAGACTAGCCGACAGTCAGTACTTC. This encodes CASSFRLADSQYF.

This clonotype was detected only a few times. This rearrangement joins TRBV19 to TRBJ1-2, with 7 positions matching TRBD1. Germline V gene lookup returns CDR1 LNHDA and CDR2 SQIVND (reference sequence). V was pared by 5 bases and J by 7 bases, with 10 bases of the junction left unmatched. The CDR3 runs 14 residues. The CDR3: CASSPTGTAGGYTF. In DNA form, the CDR3 reads TGTGCCAGTAGTCCCACCGGGACAGCGGGTGGCTACACCTTC.

This clonotype occurred a few times. This chain links TRBV7-2 with TRBJ1-3; D remains unclear. Germline assignment: CDR1 SGHTA and CDR2 FQGNSA. This CDR3 contains 16 residues. V lost 4 bases, J lost 3 bases, and 16 bases lay in between. CDR3 in DNA: TGTGCCAGCAGCTACCTCGGGAACCCCCTTGGAAACACCATATATTTT. It codes for CASSYLGNPLGNTIYF.

This clonotype was recorded many times. The V call is TRBV27, the J call TRBJ1-2, with D unresolved. Germline values: CDR1 MNHEY, CDR2 SMNVEV (reference sequence). CDR3 size: 12 residues. Between the trimmed V and J ends, which lost 5 bases and 9 bases, there was a span of 13 bases. The CDR3 bases are TGTGCCAGCAGTCCCTCACAAGGACGCTACACCTTC. It is translated as CASSPSQGRYTF.

In its sample, this clonotype was seen a few times. The rearrangement links TRBV30 to TRBJ2-2; D uncertain. Per the germline V gene, CDR1 is GTSNPN and CDR2 is SVGIG (reference sequence). The CDR3 consists of 13 residues. The germline V and J ends were trimmed by 0 bases and 6 bases, with 8 bases remaining between them. Written as DNA, the CDR3 is TGTGCCTGGAGTGTCTTGGGCTCCGGGGAGCTGTTTTTT. Protein: CAWSVLGSGELFF.

This clonotype was observed a handful of times. V usage is TRBV12-5 and J usage is TRBJ2-1; 7 positions agree with TRBD2. V dropped 0 bases and J dropped 7; count of bases not matched to a gene: 15. Germline V gene data show CDR1 as LGHNT and CDR2 as FRNRAP. This CDR3 region has 18 residues. The CDR3 here is CASGLVTLGAGVRNEQFF. CDR3 DNA sequence: TGTGCTAGTGGTTTGGTCACCCTAGGGGCGGGAGTTCGAAATGAGCAGTTCTTC.

The table lists this clonotype with many counts. V gene TRBV7-2 combines with J gene TRBJ1-5; weak D call: TRBD1 (5 bases). Germline loops: CDR1 SGHTA, CDR2 FQGNSA. CDR3 length: 14 residues. V lost 5 bases and J lost 5, with 13 bases in between. The DNA for the CDR3 is TGTGCCAGCAGCCAAGACAGATTATATCAGCCCCAGCATTTT. Protein: CASSQDRLYQPQHF.